This TCR beta chain was sequenced during a study of T cells in Graves' hyperthyroidism and ophthalmopathy. This clonotype was observed many times. The antigen is unknown. Findings and limits, study-wide: Peripheral blood also featured most of the thyroid clonotypes expanded above 0.001.

V was cut by 3 bases and J by 2 bases, with 14 bases left in between. Germline V CDR1 and CDR2: SEHNR, FQNEAQ (reference sequence). This CDR3 region has 15 residues. Regions amplified from RNA transcripts were the TCR beta CDR3 regions. Using the HTBI primer set, a first-round RT-PCR was run on the TCR CDR3. TCRdb re-called the multiplex PCR reads with MiXCR, one entry per CDR3 protein. The sample includes just under 750,000 distinct CDR3 sequences, roughly 32% of them seen just once. Sample: blood. This chain uses TRBV7-9 with TRBJ2-7; tentative D call: TRBD1 (6 bases). The TCR comes from a woman aged 40-49 years with Graves' hyperthyroidism. CDR3 amino acids: CASSLPGDPAYEQYF. The CDR3 DNA reads TGTGCCAGCAGCTTGCCAGGGGACCCAGCCTACGAGCAGTACTTC. The variable domain in full, with the rest retrieved from reference TRBV7-9 and TRBJ2-7, is DTGVSQNPRHKITKRGQNVTFRCDPISEHNRLYWYRQTLGQGPEFLTYFQNEAQLEKSRLLSDRFSAERPKGSFSTLEIQRTEQGDSAMYLCASSLPGDPAYEQYFGPGTRLTVT.